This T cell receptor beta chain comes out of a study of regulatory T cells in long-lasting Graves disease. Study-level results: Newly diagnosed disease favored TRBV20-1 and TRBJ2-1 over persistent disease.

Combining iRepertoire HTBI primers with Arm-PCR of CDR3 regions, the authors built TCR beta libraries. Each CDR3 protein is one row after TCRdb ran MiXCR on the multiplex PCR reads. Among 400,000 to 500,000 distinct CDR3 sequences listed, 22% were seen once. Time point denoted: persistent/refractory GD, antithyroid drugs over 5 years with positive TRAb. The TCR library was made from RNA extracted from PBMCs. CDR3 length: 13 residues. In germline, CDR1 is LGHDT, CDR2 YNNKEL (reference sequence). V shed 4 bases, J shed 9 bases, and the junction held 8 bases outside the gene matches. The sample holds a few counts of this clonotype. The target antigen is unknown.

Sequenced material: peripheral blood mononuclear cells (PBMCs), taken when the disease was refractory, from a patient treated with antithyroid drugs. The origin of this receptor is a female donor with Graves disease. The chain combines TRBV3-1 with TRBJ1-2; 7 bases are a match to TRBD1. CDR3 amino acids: CASSPTLQGSYTF. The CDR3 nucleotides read TGTGCCAGCAGCCCCACACTACAGGGGAGCTACACCTTC.